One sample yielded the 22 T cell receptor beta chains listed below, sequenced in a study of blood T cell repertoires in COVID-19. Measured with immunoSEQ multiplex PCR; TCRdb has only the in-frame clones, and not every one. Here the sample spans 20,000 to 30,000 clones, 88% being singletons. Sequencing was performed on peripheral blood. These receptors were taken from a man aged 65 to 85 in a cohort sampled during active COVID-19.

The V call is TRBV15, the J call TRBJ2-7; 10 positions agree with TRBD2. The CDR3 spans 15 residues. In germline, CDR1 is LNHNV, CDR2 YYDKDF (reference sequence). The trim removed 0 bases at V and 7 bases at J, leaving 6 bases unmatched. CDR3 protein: CATSRDRIAGGEQYF. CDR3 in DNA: TGTGCCACCAGCAGAGACCGAATAGCGGGGGGTGAGCAGTACTTC. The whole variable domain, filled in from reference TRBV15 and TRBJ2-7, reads DAMVIQNPRYQVTQFGKPVTLSCSQTLNHNVMYWYQQKSSQAPKLLFHYYDKDFNNEADTPDNFQSRRPNTSFCFLDIRSPGLGDTAMYLCATSRDRIAGGEQYFGPGTRLTVT.

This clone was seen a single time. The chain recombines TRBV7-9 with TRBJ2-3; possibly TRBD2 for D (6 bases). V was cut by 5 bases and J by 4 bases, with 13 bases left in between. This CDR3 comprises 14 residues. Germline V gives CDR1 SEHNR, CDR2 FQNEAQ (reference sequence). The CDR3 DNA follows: TGTGCCAGCAGCCGCTTAGCGGTCGCAGATACGCAGTATTTT. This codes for CASSRLAVADTQYF.

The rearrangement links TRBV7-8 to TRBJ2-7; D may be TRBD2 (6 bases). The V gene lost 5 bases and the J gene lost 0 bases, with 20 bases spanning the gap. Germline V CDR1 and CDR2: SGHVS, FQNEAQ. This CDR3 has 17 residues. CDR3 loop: CASSPVMGGKSSYEQYF. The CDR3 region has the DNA TGTGCCAGCAGCCCCGTCATGGGGGGAAAGAGCTCCTACGAGCAGTACTTC.

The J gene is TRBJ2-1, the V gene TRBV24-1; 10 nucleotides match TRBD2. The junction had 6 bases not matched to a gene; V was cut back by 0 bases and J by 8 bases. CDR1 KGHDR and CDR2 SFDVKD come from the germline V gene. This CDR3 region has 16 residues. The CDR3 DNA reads TGTGCCACCAGTGATTTGGGGCTAGCGGGAGCCCATGAGCAGTTCTTC. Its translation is CATSDLGLAGAHEQFF.

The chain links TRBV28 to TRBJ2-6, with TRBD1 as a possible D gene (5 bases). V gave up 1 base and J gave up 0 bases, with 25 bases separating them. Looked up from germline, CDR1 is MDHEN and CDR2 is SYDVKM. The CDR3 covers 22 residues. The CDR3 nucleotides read TGTGCCAGCAGTTTATTGCCCCGGCCGTACAGGTACCAAACCTCTGGGGCCAACGTCCTGACTTTC. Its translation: CASSLLPRPYRYQTSGANVLTF.

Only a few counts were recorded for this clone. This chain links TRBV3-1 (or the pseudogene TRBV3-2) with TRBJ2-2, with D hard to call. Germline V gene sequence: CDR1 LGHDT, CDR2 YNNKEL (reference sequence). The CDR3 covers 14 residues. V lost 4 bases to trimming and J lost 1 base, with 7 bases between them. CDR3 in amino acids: CASSPNRNTGELFF. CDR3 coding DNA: TGTGCCAGCAGCCCCAACAGGAACACCGGGGAGCTGTTTTTT.

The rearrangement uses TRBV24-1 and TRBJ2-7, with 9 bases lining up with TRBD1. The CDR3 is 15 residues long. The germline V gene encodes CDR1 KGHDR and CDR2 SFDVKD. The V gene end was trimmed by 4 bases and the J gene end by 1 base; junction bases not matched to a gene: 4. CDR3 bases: TGTGCCACCAGTGACCCGGGACAGGGATCCTACGAGCAGTACTTC. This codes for CATSDPGQGSYEQYF.

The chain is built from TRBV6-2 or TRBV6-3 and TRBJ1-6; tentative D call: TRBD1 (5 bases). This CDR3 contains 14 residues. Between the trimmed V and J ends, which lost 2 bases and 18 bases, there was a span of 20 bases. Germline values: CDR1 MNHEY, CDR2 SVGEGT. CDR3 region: CASSYLGTLPGHHF. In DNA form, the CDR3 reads TGTGCCAGCAGTTACCTTGGGACTCTCCCTGGGCACCACTTT.

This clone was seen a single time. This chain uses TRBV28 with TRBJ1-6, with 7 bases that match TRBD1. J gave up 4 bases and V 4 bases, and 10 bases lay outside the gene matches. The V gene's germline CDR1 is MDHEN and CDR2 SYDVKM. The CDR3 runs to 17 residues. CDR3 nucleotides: TGTGCCAGCAGTTCGGCCGGGACAGCCATATATAATTCACCCCTCCACTTT. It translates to CASSSAGTAIYNSPLHF.

The CDR3 sequence is CASSLKREFAYEQYF. CDR3 nucleotides: TGTGCCAGCAGCTTAAAACGGGAGTTCGCCTACGAGCAGTACTTC. The chain uses TRBV7-3 and TRBJ2-7; D might be TRBD2 (6 bases). Germline loops: CDR1 SGHTA, CDR2 FQGTGA. With 1 base removed from V and 2 bases from J, the gap between germline ends came to 12 bases. The CDR3 has 15 amino acids.

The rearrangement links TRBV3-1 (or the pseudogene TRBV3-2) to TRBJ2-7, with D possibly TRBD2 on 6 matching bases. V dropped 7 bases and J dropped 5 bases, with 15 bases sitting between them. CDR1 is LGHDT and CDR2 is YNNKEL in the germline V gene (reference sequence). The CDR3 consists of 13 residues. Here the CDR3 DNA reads TGTGCCAGCACGCGCGGGACTGGCAACGAGCAGTACTTC. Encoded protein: CASTRGTGNEQYF.

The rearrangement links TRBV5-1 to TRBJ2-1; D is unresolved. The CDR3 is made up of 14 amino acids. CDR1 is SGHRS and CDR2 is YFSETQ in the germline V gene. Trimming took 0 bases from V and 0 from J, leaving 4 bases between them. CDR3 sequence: CASSLASSYNEQFF. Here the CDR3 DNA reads TGCGCCAGCAGCTTGGCGAGCTCCTACAATGAGCAGTTCTTC.

CDR3 in amino acids: CASSLSDSKNIQYF. The CDR3 DNA follows: TGTGCCAGCAGCTTGTCCGACAGCAAAAACATTCAGTACTTC. V gene TRBV5-4 combines with J gene TRBJ2-4; D perhaps matches TRBD1 (5 bases). CDR3 length: 14 residues. Germline CDR1 SGHNT, CDR2 YYREEE (reference sequence). The V and J ends lost 1 base and 3 bases respectively, with 8 bases between them.

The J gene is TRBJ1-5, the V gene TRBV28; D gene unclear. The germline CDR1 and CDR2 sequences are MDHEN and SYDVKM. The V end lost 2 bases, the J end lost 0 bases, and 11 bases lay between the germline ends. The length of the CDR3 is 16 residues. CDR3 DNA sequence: TGTGCCAGCAGTTTAGGAGGCCCCTATAGCAATCAGCCCCAGCATTTT. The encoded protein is CASSLGGPYSNQPQHF.

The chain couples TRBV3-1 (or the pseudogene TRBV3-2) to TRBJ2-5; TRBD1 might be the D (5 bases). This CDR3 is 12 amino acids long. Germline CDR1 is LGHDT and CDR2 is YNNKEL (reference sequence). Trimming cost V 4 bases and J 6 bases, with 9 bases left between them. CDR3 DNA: TGTGCCAGCAGCCGGCAGGGTCAGACCCAGTACTTC. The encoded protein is CASSRQGQTQYF.

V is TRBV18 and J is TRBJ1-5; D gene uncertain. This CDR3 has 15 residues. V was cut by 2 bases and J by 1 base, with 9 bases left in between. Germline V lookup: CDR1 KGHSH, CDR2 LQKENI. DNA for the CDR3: TGTGCCAGCTCACCAGGAGGACCCAGCAATCAGCCCCAGCATTTT. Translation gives CASSPGGPSNQPQHF.

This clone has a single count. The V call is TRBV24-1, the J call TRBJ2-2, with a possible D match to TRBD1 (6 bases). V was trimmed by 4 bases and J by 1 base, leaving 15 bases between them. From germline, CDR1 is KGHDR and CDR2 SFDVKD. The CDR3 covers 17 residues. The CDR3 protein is CATSDSKWTENTGELFF. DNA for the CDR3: TGTGCCACCAGTGACTCCAAGTGGACAGAGAACACCGGGGAGCTGTTTTTT.

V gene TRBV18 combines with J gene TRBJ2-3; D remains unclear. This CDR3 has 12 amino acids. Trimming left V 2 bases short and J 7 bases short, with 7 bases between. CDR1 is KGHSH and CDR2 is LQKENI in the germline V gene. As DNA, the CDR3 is TGTGCCAGCTCACCAGGTAGCCATACGCAGTATTTT. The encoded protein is CASSPGSHTQYF.

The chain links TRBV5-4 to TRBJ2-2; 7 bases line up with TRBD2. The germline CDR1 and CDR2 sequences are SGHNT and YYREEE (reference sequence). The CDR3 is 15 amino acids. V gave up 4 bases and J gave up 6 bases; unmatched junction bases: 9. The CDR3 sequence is CASSGFFGGAGELFF. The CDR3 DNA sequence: TGTGCCAGCAGCGGATTTTTTGGGGGGGCCGGGGAGCTGTTTTTT.

This CDR3 is CASSLPGQQNTEAFF. The CDR3 DNA is TGTGCCAGCAGTTTACCGGGACAGCAGAACACTGAAGCTTTCTTT. The chain is built from TRBV28 and TRBJ1-1; 7 nucleotides agree with TRBD1. There are 15 residues in the CDR3. Germline V gene sequence: CDR1 MDHEN, CDR2 SYDVKM. The V and J ends lost 2 bases and 1 base, in that order; junction bases with no gene match: 4.

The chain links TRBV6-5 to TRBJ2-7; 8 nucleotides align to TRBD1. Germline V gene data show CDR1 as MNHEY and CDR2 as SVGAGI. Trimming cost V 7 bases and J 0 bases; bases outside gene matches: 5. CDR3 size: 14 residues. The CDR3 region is CASNRQGSSYEQYF. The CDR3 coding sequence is TGTGCCAGCAATAGACAGGGGAGCTCCTACGAGCAGTACTTC.

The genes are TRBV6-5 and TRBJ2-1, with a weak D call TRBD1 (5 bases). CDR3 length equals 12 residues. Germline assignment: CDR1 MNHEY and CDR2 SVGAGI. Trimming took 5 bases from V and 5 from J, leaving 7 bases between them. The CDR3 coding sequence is TGTGCCAGCAGTAGACAGAACAATGAGCAGTTCTTC. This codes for CASSRQNNEQFF.